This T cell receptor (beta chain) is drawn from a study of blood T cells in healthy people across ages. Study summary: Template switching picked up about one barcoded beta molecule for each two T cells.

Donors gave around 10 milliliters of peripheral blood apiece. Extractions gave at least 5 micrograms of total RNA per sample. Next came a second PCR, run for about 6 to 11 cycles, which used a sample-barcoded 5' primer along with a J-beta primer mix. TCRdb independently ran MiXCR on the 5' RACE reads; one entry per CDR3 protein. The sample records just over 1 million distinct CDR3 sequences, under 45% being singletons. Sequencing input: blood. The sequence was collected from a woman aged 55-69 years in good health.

The CDR3 loop reads CASSYWVWEGQGAPNTEAFF. The CDR3 nucleotides are TGTGCCAGCAGTTACTGGGTCTGGGAAGGACAGGGGGCCCCGAACACTGAAGCTTTCTTT. This rearrangement joins TRBV6-5 to TRBJ1-1; the match to TRBD1 covers 11 bases. V shed 1 base, J shed 1 base, and the junction held 14 bases outside the gene matches. The CDR3 sequence is 20 residues long. Germline CDR1 reads MNHEY; CDR2 reads SVGAGI.